This T cell receptor (beta chain) was captured in a study of T-cell memory formation after mild COVID-19. On this clonotype: Its antigen is unknown.

Study-wide results and limits: Memory cells collected pre-infection included some clones that later responded, suggesting cross-reactive memory joined. Clones that contracted clustered mainly in CM and EM if CD4+ and in EMRA if CD8+.

Germline CDR1 and CDR2: SGHNT and YYREEE (reference sequence). The CDR3 is 14 amino acids. With 0 bases clipped from V and 3 bases from J, the junction kept 0 bases outside the gene matches. Researchers used 5'RACE with constant-segment primers to make TCR alpha and TCR beta cDNA libraries that carry sample barcodes and UMIs. In TCRdb, the 5' RACE reads were re-called with MiXCR into one record per CDR3 protein. The sample lists nearly 5,000 distinct CDR3 sequences, around two fifths occurring once. J is TRBJ2-7 and V is TRBV5-4; 10 nucleotides align to TRBD1. The source material was PBMCs or a T cell subset sorted from them (not recorded which). This receptor was taken from an adult who had mild COVID-19 (a few samples of this study predate the infection). Cell type and time point are not known. DNA for the CDR3: TGTGCCAGCAGCTTGGGGACAGGGGGCTACGAGCAGTACGTC. Its protein product is CASSLGTGGYEQYV.